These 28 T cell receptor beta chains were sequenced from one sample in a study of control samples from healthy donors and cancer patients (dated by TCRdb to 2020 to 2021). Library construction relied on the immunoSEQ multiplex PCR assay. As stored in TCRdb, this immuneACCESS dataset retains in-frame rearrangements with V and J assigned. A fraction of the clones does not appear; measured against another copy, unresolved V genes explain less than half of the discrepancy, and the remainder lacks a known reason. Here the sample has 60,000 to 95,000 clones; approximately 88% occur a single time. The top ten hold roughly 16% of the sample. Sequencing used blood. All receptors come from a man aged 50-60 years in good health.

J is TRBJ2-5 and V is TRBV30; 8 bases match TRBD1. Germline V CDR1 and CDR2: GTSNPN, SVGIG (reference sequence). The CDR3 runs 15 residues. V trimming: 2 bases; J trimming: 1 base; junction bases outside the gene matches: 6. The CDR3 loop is CAWSRGQAFQETQYF. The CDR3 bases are TGTGCCTGGAGTAGGGGACAGGCGTTCCAAGAGACCCAGTACTTC.

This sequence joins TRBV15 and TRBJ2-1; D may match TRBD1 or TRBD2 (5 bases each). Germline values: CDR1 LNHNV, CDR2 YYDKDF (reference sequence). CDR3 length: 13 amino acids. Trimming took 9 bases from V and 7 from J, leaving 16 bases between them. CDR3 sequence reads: CATTGTVTNEQFF. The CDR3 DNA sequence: TGTGCCACTACCGGGACGGTCACTAATGAGCAGTTCTTC.

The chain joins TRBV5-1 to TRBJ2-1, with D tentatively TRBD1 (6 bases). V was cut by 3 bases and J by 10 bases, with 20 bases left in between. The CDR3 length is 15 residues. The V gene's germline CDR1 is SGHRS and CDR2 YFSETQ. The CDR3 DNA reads TGCGCCAGCAGCTCCTACGTTGTGGGGGCGCGGGAGCAGTTCTTC. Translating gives CASSSYVVGAREQFF.

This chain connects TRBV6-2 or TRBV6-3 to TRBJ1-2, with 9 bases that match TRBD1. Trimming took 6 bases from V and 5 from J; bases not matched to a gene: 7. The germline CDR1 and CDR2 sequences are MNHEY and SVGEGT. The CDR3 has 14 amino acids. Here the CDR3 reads CASSDTGGPYGYTF. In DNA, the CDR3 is TGTGCCAGCAGCGACACAGGGGGCCCGTATGGCTACACCTTC.

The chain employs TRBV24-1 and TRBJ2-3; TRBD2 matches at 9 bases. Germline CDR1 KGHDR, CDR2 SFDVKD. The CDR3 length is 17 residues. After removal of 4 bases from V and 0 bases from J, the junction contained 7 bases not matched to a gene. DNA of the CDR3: TGTGCCACCAGTGACCTTTCTAGCGGGGCTAGCACAGATACGCAGTATTTT. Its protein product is CATSDLSSGASTDTQYF.

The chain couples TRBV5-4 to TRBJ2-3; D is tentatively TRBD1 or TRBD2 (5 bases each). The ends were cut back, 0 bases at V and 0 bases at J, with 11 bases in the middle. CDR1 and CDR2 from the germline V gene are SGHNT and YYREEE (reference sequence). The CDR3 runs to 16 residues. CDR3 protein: CASSLAFGASTDTQYF. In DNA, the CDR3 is TGTGCCAGCAGCTTGGCCTTCGGGGCTAGCACAGATACGCAGTATTTT.

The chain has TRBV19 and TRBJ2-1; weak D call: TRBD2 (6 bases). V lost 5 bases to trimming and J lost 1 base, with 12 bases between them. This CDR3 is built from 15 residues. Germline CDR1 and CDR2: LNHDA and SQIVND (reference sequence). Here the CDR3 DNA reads TGTGCCAGTAGTGCCTCCGGGAGTTCCTACAATGAGCAGTTCTTC. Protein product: CASSASGSSYNEQFF.

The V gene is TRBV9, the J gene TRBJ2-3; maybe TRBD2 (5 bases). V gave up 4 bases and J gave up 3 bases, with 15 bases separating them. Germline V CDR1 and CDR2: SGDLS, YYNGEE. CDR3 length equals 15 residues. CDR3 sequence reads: CASSPGSDATDTQYF. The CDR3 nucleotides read TGTGCCAGCAGCCCGGGGTCGGACGCGACAGATACGCAGTATTTT.

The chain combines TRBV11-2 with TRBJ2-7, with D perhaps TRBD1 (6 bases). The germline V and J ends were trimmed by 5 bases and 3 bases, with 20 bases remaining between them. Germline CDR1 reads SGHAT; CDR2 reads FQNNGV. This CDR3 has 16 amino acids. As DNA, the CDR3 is TGTGCCAGCAGCCCATACTCAGGACAGCTACTCTACGAGCAGTACTTC. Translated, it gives CASSPYSGQLLYEQYF. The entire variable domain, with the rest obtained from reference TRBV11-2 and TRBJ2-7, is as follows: EAGVAQSPRYKIIEKRQSVAFWCNPISGHATLYWYQQILGQGPKLLIQFQNNGVVDDSQLPKDRFSAERLKGVDSTLKIQPAKLEDSAVYLCASSPYSGQLLYEQYFGPGTRLTVT.

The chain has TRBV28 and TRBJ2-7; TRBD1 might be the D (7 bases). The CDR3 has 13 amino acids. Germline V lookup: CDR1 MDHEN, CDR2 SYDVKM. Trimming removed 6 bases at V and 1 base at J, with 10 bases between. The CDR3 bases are TGTGCCAGCAGAGCAGGGGGGTCCTACGAGCAGTACTTC. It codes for CASRAGGSYEQYF.

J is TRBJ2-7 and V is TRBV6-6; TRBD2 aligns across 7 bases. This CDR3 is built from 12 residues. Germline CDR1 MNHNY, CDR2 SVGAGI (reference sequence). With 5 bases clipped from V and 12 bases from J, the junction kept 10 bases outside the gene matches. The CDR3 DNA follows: TGTGCCAGCAGTCCGTATCTGGGGGAGGGGTACTTC. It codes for CASSPYLGEGYF.

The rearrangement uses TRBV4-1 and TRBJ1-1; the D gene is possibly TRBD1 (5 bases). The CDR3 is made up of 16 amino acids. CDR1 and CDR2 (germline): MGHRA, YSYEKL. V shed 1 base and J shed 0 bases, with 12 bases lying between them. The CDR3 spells CASSQGVTALNTEAFF. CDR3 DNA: TGCGCCAGCAGCCAAGGAGTGACAGCCTTGAACACTGAAGCTTTCTTT.

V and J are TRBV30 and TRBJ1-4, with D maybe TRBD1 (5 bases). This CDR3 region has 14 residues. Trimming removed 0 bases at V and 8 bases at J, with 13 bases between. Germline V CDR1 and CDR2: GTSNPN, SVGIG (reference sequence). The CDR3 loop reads CAWSVGTGKEKLFF. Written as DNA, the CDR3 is TGTGCCTGGAGTGTAGGGACGGGAAAAGAAAAACTGTTTTTT.

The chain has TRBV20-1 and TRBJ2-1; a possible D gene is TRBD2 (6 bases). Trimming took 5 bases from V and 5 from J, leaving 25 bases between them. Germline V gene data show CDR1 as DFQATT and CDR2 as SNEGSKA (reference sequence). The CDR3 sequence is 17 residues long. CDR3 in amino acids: CSAGAGGAGHIDNEQFF. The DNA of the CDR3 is TGCAGTGCTGGTGCCGGGGGAGCGGGTCATATCGACAATGAGCAGTTCTTC.

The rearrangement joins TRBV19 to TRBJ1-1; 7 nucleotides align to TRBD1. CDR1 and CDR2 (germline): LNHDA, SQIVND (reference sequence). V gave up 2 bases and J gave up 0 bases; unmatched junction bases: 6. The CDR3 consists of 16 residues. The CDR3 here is CASSILGGTVNTEAFF. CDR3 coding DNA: TGTGCCAGTAGTATATTGGGCGGGACAGTGAACACTGAAGCTTTCTTT. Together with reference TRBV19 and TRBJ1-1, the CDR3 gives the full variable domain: DGGITQSPKYLFRKEGQNVTLSCEQNLNHDAMYWYRQDPGQGLRLIYYSQIVNDFQKGDIAEGYSVSREKKESFPLTVTSAQKNPTAFYLCASSILGGTVNTEAFFGQGTRLTVV.

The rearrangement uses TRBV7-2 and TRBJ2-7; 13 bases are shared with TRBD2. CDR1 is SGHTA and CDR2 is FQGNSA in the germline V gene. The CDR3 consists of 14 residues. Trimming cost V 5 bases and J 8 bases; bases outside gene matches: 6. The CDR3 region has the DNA TGTGCCAGCAGCCCCGGGACTAGCGGGATTCAGCAGTACTTC. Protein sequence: CASSPGTSGIQQYF. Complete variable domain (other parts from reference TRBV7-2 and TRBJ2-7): GAGVSQSPSNKVTEKGKDVELRCDPISGHTALYWYRQSLGQGLEFLIYFQGNSAPDKSGLPSDRFSAERTGGSVSTLTIQRTQQEDSAVYLCASSPGTSGIQQYFGPGTRLTVT.

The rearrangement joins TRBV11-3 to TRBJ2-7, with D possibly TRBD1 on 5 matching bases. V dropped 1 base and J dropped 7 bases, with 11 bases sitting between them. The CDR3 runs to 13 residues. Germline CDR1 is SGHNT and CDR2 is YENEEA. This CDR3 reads CASSLGRDREQYF. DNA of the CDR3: TGTGCCAGCAGCTTAGGCAGGGATCGGGAGCAGTACTTC.

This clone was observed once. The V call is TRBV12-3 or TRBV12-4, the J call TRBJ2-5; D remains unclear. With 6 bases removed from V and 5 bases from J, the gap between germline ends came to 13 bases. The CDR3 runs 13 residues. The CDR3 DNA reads TGTGCCAGCAGCCCATCGGGCCCCGAGACCCAGTACTTC. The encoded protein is CASSPSGPETQYF.

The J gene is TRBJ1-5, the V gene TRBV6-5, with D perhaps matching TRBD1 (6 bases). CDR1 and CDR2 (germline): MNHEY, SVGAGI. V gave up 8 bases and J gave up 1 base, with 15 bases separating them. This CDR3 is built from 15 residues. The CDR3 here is CASVQRGRSNQPQHF. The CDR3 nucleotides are TGTGCCAGCGTGCAGAGGGGGAGAAGCAATCAGCCCCAGCATTTT.

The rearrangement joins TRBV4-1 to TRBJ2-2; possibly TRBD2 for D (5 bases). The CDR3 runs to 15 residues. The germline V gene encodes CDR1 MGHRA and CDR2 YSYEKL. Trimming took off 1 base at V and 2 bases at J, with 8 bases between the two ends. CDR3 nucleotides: TGCGCCAGCAGCCAAGTGGGGAGTAACACCGGGGAGCTGTTTTTT. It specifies CASSQVGSNTGELFF.

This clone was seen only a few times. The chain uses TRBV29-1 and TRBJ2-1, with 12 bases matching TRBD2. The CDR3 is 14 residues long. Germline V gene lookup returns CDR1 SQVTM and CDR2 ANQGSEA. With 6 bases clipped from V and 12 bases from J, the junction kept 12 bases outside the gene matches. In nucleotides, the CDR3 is TGCAGCGTCGGGACTAGCGGGCCCCAAGCGAGGCAGTTCTTC. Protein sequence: CSVGTSGPQARQFF.

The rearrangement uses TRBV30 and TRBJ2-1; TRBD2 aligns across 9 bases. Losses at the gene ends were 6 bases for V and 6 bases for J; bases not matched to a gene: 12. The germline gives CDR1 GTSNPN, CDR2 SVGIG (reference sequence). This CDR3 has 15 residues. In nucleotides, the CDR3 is TGTGCCTGTTCGAATGGCGGGAGGGCGGTCAATGAGCAGTTCTTC. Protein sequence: CACSNGGRAVNEQFF.

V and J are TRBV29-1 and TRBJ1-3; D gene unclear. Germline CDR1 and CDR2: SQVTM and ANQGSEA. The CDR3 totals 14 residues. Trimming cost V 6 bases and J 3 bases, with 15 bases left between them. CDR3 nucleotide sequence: TGCAGCGTCGTTATTGGGATGAGTGGAAACACCATATATTTT. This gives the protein CSVVIGMSGNTIYF.

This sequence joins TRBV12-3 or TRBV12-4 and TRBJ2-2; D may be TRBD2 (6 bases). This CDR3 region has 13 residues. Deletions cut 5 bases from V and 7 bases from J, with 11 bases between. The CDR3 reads CASSPWGDGELFF. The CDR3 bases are TGTGCCAGCAGTCCCTGGGGGGACGGGGAGCTGTTTTTT.

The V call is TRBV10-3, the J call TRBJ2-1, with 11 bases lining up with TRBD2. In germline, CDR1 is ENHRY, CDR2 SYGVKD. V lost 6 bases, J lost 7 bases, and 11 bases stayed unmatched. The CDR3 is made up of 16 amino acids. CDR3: CAIRPNQGLAVNEQFF. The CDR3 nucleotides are TGTGCCATCAGGCCCAATCAGGGACTAGCGGTTAATGAGCAGTTCTTC.

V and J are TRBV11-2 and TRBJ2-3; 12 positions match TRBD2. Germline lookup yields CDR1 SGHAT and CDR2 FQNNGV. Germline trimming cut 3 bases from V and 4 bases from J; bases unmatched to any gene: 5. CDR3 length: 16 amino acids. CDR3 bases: TGTGCCAGCAGCTTGACTAGCGGGAGCCCTGCAGATACGCAGTATTTT. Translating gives CASSLTSGSPADTQYF.

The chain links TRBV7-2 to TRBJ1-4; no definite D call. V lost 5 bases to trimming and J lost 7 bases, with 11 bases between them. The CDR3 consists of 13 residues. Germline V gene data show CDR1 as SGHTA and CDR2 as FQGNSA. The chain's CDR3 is CASSPQGSEKLFF. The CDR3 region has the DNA TGTGCCAGCAGCCCCCAAGGCTCTGAAAAACTGTTTTTT.

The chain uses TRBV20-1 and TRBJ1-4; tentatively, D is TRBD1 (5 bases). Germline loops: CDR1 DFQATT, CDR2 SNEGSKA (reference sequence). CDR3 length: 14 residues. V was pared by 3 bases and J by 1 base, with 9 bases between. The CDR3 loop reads CSASGAVTNEKLFF. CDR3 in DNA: TGCAGTGCTAGTGGGGCGGTAACTAATGAAAAACTGTTTTTT.